The source of this T cell receptor (beta chain) is a study of CD39 and CD103 CD8 tumor-infiltrating T cells (dated by TCRdb to about 2018). About the full investigation: Repertoire comparisons were shown for an HPV-positive HNSCC, an HPV-negative HNSCC, an ovarian cancer and a melanoma patient. Repertoires of CD8 TIL subsets defined by CD103 and CD39 were compared with peripheral memory CD8 T cells by TCRbeta CDR3 deep sequencing. What the research found in general, with its limitations: DP TIL clonotypes were rarely detected in blood or uninvolved lymph node, whereas DN TIL clonotypes were found to largely overlap with peripheral memory CD8 repertoires. Compared with DN and SP CD8 TILs and with blood memory CD8 T cells, DP CD8 TILs appeared more oligoclonal, with the top 30 clonotypes covering roughly 55-86%.

Trimming costs V 0 bases and J 3 bases, and their ends lie 9 bases apart. From its cysteine to its phenylalanine, the CDR3 spans 14 amino acids. The sequence is cut down to CDR3 DNA, 42 bases in frame from base 1. CDR1 and CDR2 are drawn from the germline V gene: SGDLS, YYNGEE. Patients were not receiving therapy at sample collection, though earlier treatments ranged from chemotherapy, radiotherapy, surgery and immunotherapy to none. Thawed cells were enriched for T lymphocytes with a negative-selection kit, adding EpCAM beads for tumor-infiltrating lymphocytes. Memory CD8 T cells were sorted using a CD8+CD4-CD45RA- gate, without regard to whether the cells expressed CCR7. Before analysis, peripheral blood mononuclear cells were separated on a Ficoll-Paque PLUS gradient and then cryopreserved. On a FACSAria II, each population was sorted to 99% purity, and the resulting cell pellets were frozen for TCR sequencing with no culture step.

Genomic DNA was extracted with the DNeasy Blood and Tissue Kit from roughly 10,000 to 100,000 sorted cells per subset. The immunoSEQ service sequenced and mapped the TCRbeta V-J or V-D-J regions, with coverage above 9x for each sample. Per the source publication's procedure: Only productive rearrangements exported from the immunoSEQ Analyzer platform were analyzed, with clonality assessed on the 500 most abundant clones. Repertoire overlap between populations was quantified with the Morisita-Horn similarity index and the Jaccard index. In about six cancer patients, Morisita-Horn similarity was measured between the TCR repertoires of CD8 T-cell subsets. TCRdb took this table from immuneACCESS and kept in-frame rearrangements with V and J called. Such tables lack part of the clones; where checked against another copy, unresolved V genes explain under half of the gap, and the rest is unexplained. Clone size and V and J calls were adopted from that table, with D and trimming inferred from the DNA. The sample table lists approximately 8,000 clones, 50% to 75% of them with a count of one. The ten most abundant clones make up roughly three fifths of the sample.

Worth noting for this clone: Its cognate antigen has yet to be identified. No base quality information exists; no much larger clone differs at one position.

The source of this sequence is a human donor with head and neck squamous cell carcinoma. Sequencing was performed on CD8+ T cells sorted from blood. The sample's cell subset or site label, decoded: total memory CD8 T cells (CD45RA-CCR7+/-) from blood or uninvolved lymph node. The chain joins TRBV9 to TRBJ1-1; TRBD1 is a weak D gene call, 6 bases matching. The nucleotide sequence is given as TGTGCCAGCAGCGTAGTGGACAGCTACACTGAAGCTTTCTTT. It translates to CASSVVDSYTEAFF.